This T cell receptor beta chain originates from a study of PD-L1 blockade in urothelial cancer. Study-level information: About 85% of the 29 patients were men with bladder-origin urothelial cancer. The researchers analyzed blood 3 weeks (second dose) and 6 weeks after treatment start. Among blood samples, the median T cell count was some 140,000.

Between 1 and 8 samples, pretreatment and on-treatment, were given by each patient. This CDR3 comprises 13 residues. V was shortened by 5 bases and J by 8 bases, with 10 bases between the two germline ends. Germline CDR1 SEHNR, CDR2 FQNEAQ (reference sequence). Using immunoSEQ multiplex PCR, the repertoire was profiled, and TCRdb retains in-frame clones only, with some absent. The sample lists more than 80,000 clones, about four fifths occurring once. The chain has TRBV7-9 and TRBJ1-6; D not resolved. Here the sequenced sample was PBMCs, taken around atezolizumab (anti-PD-L1) treatment. The source is an older man with urothelial cancer. CDR3 residues: CASSAGRDSPLHF. The CDR3 DNA is TGTGCCAGCAGCGCGGGGAGGGATTCACCCCTCCACTTT. Supplemented by reference TRBV7-9 and TRBJ1-6, the full variable domain reads DTGVSQNPRHKITKRGQNVTFRCDPISEHNRLYWYRQTLGQGPEFLTYFQNEAQLEKSRLLSDRFSAERPKGSFSTLEIQRTEQGDSAMYLCASSAGRDSPLHFGNGTRLTVT.